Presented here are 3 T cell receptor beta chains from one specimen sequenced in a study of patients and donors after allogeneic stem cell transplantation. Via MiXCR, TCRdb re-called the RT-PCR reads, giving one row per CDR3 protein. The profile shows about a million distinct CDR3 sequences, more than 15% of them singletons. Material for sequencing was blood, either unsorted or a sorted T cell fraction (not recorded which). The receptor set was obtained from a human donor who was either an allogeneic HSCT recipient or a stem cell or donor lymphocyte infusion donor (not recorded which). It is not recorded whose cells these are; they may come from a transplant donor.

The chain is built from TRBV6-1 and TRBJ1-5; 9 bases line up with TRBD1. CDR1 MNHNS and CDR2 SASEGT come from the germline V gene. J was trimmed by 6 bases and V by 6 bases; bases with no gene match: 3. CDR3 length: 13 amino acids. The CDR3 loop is CASRDRGTQPQHF. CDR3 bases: TGTGCCAGCAGGGACAGGGGAACTCAGCCCCAGCATTTT.

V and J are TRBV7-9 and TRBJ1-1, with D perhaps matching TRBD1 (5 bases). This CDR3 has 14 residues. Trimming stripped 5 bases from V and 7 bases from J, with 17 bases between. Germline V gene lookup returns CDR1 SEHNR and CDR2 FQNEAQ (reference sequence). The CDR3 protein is CASSPPAGIGEAFF. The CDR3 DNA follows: TGTGCCAGCAGCCCCCCGGCAGGGATAGGTGAAGCTTTCTTT.

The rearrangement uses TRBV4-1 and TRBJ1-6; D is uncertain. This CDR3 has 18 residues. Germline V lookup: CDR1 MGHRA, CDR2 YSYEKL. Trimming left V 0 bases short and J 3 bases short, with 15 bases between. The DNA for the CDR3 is TGCGCCAGCAGCCAAGATCGTCCGCCTGCAGGCTATAATTCACCCCTCCACTTT. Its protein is CASSQDRPPAGYNSPLHF.